The 2 T cell receptor beta chains given below trace back to one sample, sequenced in a study of CXCR3-negative and CXCR3-positive naive CD8 T cells. cDNA libraries for TRB were generated by 5' RACE incorporating UMI labels. TCRdb re-analyzed the 5' RACE reads; it lists each CDR3 protein once, without DNA. The table counts tens of thousands of distinct CDR3 sequences; approximately 15% lies in the top ten. Sequenced sample: memory CD8+ T cells from blood. These receptors originate from a human donor in good health. Some clones in this sample may be carry-over from other donors' samples.

The rearrangement joins TRBV6-1 to TRBJ2-1. The CDR3 has 15 amino acids. Looked up from germline, CDR1 is MNHNS and CDR2 is SASEGT. The CDR3 sequence: CASNRRGDSYNEQFF.

The chain's CDR3 is CASSPTMRASTDTQYF. The V and J genes are TRBV27 and TRBJ2-3. This CDR3 is 16 amino acids long. Germline V lookup: CDR1 MNHEY, CDR2 SMNVEV (reference sequence).